This T cell receptor beta chain was found in a study of PD-1 blockade in classical Hodgkin lymphoma. The study, taken as a whole, reports: Relapsed/refractory patients reportedly had lower baseline diversity than newly diagnosed patients. TCR diversity rose significantly by C4D1 in CD4+ but not CD8+ cells.

Generated by immunoSEQ multiplex PCR, the TCRdb table keeps only in-frame clones and is missing some. The sample carries some 21,000 clones, about four fifths recorded once. Each patient relapsed following autologous stem cell transplantation, and prior brentuximab vedotin exposure differed. Trimming removed 6 bases at V and 8 bases at J, with 25 bases between. Germline lookup yields CDR1 PRHDT and CDR2 FYEKMQ (reference sequence). CDR3 size: 16 residues. With respect to this clone: Its target is unknown. A read error is likely here: a far larger clone is one base away.

The specimen was peripheral blood mononuclear cells (PBMCs), collected before the second cycle of nivolumab. The chain couples TRBV13 to TRBJ1-2, with TRBD1 as a possible D gene (6 bases). The receptor's source is a human donor with classical Hodgkin lymphoma. The CDR3 DNA reads as TGTGCCAGCAGTCAAGAGGACAGACCCTTGGGCGAAGGCTACACCTTC. Residues: CASSQEDRPLGEGYTF. The full variable domain, in which reference TRBV13 and TRBJ1-2 provide the parts outside the CDR3, is AAGVIQSPRHLIKEKRETATLKCYPIPRHDTVYWYQQGPGQDPQFLISFYEKMQSDKGSIPDRFSAQQFSDYHSELNMSSLELGDSALYFCASSQEDRPLGEGYTFGSGTRLTVV.